This entry lists 23 T cell receptor beta chains sequenced from one sample in a study of beta chain features in type 1 diabetes. Expressed TCRB transcripts got sequenced, as all isolated RNA was reverse transcribed. The data were produced by immunoSEQ multiplex PCR, yet TCRdb's version contains in-frame clones alone and is incomplete. The sample comprises 350,000 to 450,000 clones, around 14% of which are singletons, and roughly 0.035% rests with the top ten. The sequenced material came from naive CD4+ T cells from blood. The receptors stem from a man aged 25-40 years in good health.

On this clone itself: The sample carries other DNA sequences with the same CDR3. The chain carries TRBV7-2 and TRBJ2-7; 7 bases fit TRBD1. The germline V gene has CDR1 SGHTA and CDR2 FQGNSA. The CDR3 sequence is 13 residues long. The trim removed 6 bases at V and 7 bases at J, leaving 9 bases unmatched. CDR3 region: CASSLRGPGEQYV. DNA of the CDR3: TGTGCCAGCAGTTTGAGGGGGCCCGGAGAGCAGTACGTC.

The chain links TRBV5-1 to TRBJ2-4; 7 nucleotides match TRBD2. V was pared by 0 bases and J by 1 base, with 1 base of the junction left unmatched. This CDR3 comprises 15 residues. Germline CDR1 SGHRS, CDR2 YFSETQ. In DNA, the CDR3 is TGCGCCAGCAGCTTGGAACTAGCGGCCAAAAACATTCAGTACTTC. It translates to CASSLELAAKNIQYF.

This clone was picked up a small number of times. The chain is built from TRBV13 and TRBJ2-1; 9 bases line up with TRBD2. The V segment lost 4 bases and the J segment 10 bases; nucleotides outside the gene matches: 8. Germline V lookup: CDR1 PRHDT, CDR2 FYEKMQ (reference sequence). CDR3 length: 14 amino acids. CDR3 region: CASSSAGGIREQFF. The CDR3 coding sequence is TGTGCCAGCAGCTCGGCGGGGGGGATCCGAGAGCAGTTCTTC.

This clone was found a few times. The genes are TRBV7-9 and TRBJ1-1; D remains unclear. This CDR3 has 14 amino acids. CDR1 and CDR2 from the germline V gene are SEHNR and FQNEAQ (reference sequence). Deletions cut 4 bases from V and 8 bases from J, with 17 bases between. In DNA, the CDR3 is TGTGCCAGCAGCTATCCACGTAACGGCCACGAAGCTTTCTTT. It translates to CASSYPRNGHEAFF.

This clone was counted between two and nine times. This sequence joins TRBV5-4 and TRBJ1-1; possibly TRBD1 for D (5 bases). V gave up 4 bases and J gave up 1 base, with 8 bases separating them. The CDR3 is made up of 13 amino acids. Germline lookup yields CDR1 SGHNT and CDR2 YYREEE (reference sequence). The CDR3 nucleotides are TGTGCCAGCAGCCAGACAGAGAACACTGAAGCTTTCTTT. It translates to CASSQTENTEAFF.

This clone came up a few times. The V gene is TRBV28, the J gene TRBJ2-2; TRBD2 might be the D (5 bases). Per germline, CDR1 MDHEN and CDR2 SYDVKM. V was trimmed by 3 bases and J by 6 bases, leaving 8 bases between them. This CDR3 comprises 13 residues. DNA for the CDR3: TGTGCCAGCAGTTTGCTAGCTCCCGGGGAGCTGTTTTTT. Translated, it gives CASSLLAPGELFF.

This clone was counted only a few times. This chain connects TRBV29-1 to TRBJ2-2; D may be TRBD1 or TRBD2 (6 bases each). Germline V gene data show CDR1 as SQVTM and CDR2 as ANQGSEA. The V and J ends lost 6 bases and 1 base respectively, with 27 bases between them. This CDR3 spans 19 amino acids. CDR3 bases: TGCAGCGTCGCATGGGGGGCGCGGGGCTTATCAAAGAACACCGGGGAGCTGTTTTTT. Translating gives CSVAWGARGLSKNTGELFF.

The chain joins TRBV7-2 to TRBJ2-1; no reliable D call. The CDR3 covers 13 residues. The ends were cut back, 5 bases at V and 8 bases at J, with 13 bases in the middle. The V gene's germline CDR1 is SGHTA and CDR2 FQGNSA. The CDR3 here is CASSPSLRHEQFF. The CDR3 DNA reads as TGTGCCAGCAGCCCTAGTTTACGGCATGAGCAGTTCTTC.

The sample holds a few counts of this clone. This chain links TRBV9 with TRBJ2-7, with 8 bases fitting TRBD2. Germline CDR1 and CDR2: SGDLS and YYNGEE. The CDR3 spans 16 residues. Germline trimming cut 0 bases from V and 0 bases from J; bases unmatched to any gene: 5. The chain's CDR3 is CASSVEIAGSSYEQYF. DNA for the CDR3: TGTGCCAGCAGCGTAGAGATAGCGGGGAGCTCCTACGAGCAGTACTTC.

This clone was seen only a few times. The chain combines TRBV7-2 with TRBJ2-1, with D hard to call. Looked up from germline, CDR1 is SGHTA and CDR2 is FQGNSA. The ends were cut back, 1 base at V and 4 bases at J, with 14 bases in the middle. The CDR3 has 16 residues. The CDR3 loop reads CASSLVSAVTYNEQFF. CDR3 DNA sequence: TGTGCCAGCAGCTTAGTGAGCGCGGTAACTTACAATGAGCAGTTCTTC.

This clone was seen more than once but under ten times. This sequence joins TRBV11-1 and TRBJ2-1, with TRBD2 matching 10 bases. The CDR3 is 16 amino acids. The germline CDR1 and CDR2 sequences are SGHAT and FQDESV (reference sequence). Trimming took 2 bases from V and 7 from J; bases not matched to a gene: 8. Written as DNA, the CDR3 is TGTGCCAGCAGCTTATTCGCTAGCGGGAGAGCTAATGAGCAGTTCTTC. It codes for CASSLFASGRANEQFF. Complete variable domain (other parts from reference TRBV11-1 and TRBJ2-1): EAEVAQSPRYKITEKSQAVAFWCDPISGHATLYWYRQILGQGPELLVQFQDESVVDDSQLPKDRFSAERLKGVDSTLKIQPAELGDSAMYLCASSLFASGRANEQFFGPGTRLTVL.

J is TRBJ2-5 and V is TRBV11-3, with a possible D match to TRBD2 (6 bases). Germline CDR1 SGHNT, CDR2 YENEEA. The CDR3 extends over 15 amino acids. Trimming pared 5 bases from V and 5 bases from J, leaving 18 bases between. The CDR3: CASSPPSAGRETQYF. In DNA, the CDR3 is TGTGCCAGCAGCCCCCCGTCGGCGGGACGGGAGACCCAGTACTTC. Complete variable domain (other parts from reference TRBV11-3 and TRBJ2-5): EAGVVQSPRYKIIEKKQPVAFWCNPISGHNTLYWYLQNLGQGPELLIRYENEEAVDDSQLPKDRFSAERLKGVDSTLKIQPAELGDSAVYLCASSPPSAGRETQYFGPGTRLLVL.

This chain uses TRBV7-2 with TRBJ2-7, with 11 bases identical to TRBD2. This CDR3 is built from 15 residues. V gave up 5 bases and J gave up 3 bases; unmatched junction bases: 6. CDR1 SGHTA and CDR2 FQGNSA come from the germline V gene. In DNA form, the CDR3 reads TGTGCCAGCAGCATTACTAGCGGGGGCCTCTACGAGCAGTACTTC. This gives the protein CASSITSGGLYEQYF.

The J gene is TRBJ2-3, the V gene TRBV19; 8 bases map to TRBD2. The length of the CDR3 is 14 residues. Per germline, CDR1 LNHDA and CDR2 SQIVND (reference sequence). The trim removed 5 bases at V and 8 bases at J, leaving 9 bases unmatched. The CDR3 is CASSRAGDYPTQYF. As DNA, the CDR3 is TGTGCCAGTAGTCGAGCGGGGGATTACCCTACGCAGTATTTT.

At least ten counts were recorded for this clone. V gene TRBV30 combines with J gene TRBJ1-2, with D unclear. CDR1 GTSNPN and CDR2 SVGIG come from the germline V gene (reference sequence). V lost 3 bases to trimming and J lost 2 bases, with 7 bases between them. The CDR3 runs to 12 residues. In nucleotides, the CDR3 is TGTGCCTGGAGGGTACGCAACTATGGCTACACCTTC. It specifies CAWRVRNYGYTF.

The J gene is TRBJ1-1, the V gene TRBV14; TRBD1 matches 7 bases. The CDR3 sequence is 15 residues long. The germline gives CDR1 SGHDN, CDR2 FVKESK. V lost 5 bases to trimming and J lost 6 bases; unmatched junction nucleotides: 12. The CDR3 loop reads CASSFPTGELAEAFF. The CDR3 DNA follows: TGTGCCAGCAGCTTTCCTACAGGGGAGTTAGCTGAAGCTTTCTTT. Variable domain in full (rest from reference TRBV14 and TRBJ1-1): EAGVTQFPSHSVIEKGQTVTLRCDPISGHDNLYWYRRVMGKEIKFLLHFVKESKQDESGMPNNRFLAERTGGTYSTLKVQPAELEDSGVYFCASSFPTGELAEAFFGQGTRLTVV.

This clone was detected a few times. The chain employs TRBV14 and TRBJ2-7; D uncertain. V was clipped by 0 bases and J by 6 bases, with 9 bases between them. This CDR3 region has 13 residues. CDR1 SGHDN and CDR2 FVKESK come from the germline V gene. CDR3: CASSQEPFSEQYV. The CDR3 nucleotides read TGTGCCAGCAGCCAAGAACCGTTCTCCGAGCAGTACGTC.

This clone occurred a few times. The chain uses TRBV21-1 and TRBJ2-4; the table assigns TRBD2, which was not confirmed against the DNA. TRBV21-1 is described as a pseudogene. This CDR3 comprises 16 residues. CDR3 in amino acids: CASSKYSGSVKNIQYF. The CDR3 DNA is TGTGCCAGCAGCAAATATAGCGGGAGTGTCAAAAACATTCAGTACTTC.

The rearrangement links TRBV6-4 to TRBJ1-5; no clear D. The CDR3 is 14 residues long. Looked up from germline, CDR1 is MRHNA and CDR2 is SNTAGT. V was trimmed by 4 bases and J by 2 bases, leaving 9 bases between them. The CDR3 reads CASSASSGNQPQHF. The CDR3 DNA reads TGTGCCAGCAGTGCCAGTTCTGGCAATCAGCCCCAGCATTTT.

The chain couples TRBV4-3 to TRBJ2-5; TRBD1 is a possible D gene (6 bases). Germline CDR1 is LGHNA and CDR2 is YSLEER. The V and J ends lost 1 base and 5 bases respectively, with 11 bases between them. This CDR3 is built from 14 residues. In nucleotides, the CDR3 is TGCGCCAGCAGCCAAGGCAACAGGGTTGAGACCCAGTACTTC. Translating gives CASSQGNRVETQYF.

Here the CDR3 DNA reads TGCGCCAGCAGCCAGGTTTACGGTGAAAAACTGTTTTTT. Its protein product is CASSQVYGEKLFF. The V gene is TRBV4-1, the J gene TRBJ1-4; D gene ambiguous. Trimming took off 3 bases at V and 7 bases at J, with 9 bases between the two ends. The germline V gene encodes CDR1 MGHRA and CDR2 YSYEKL. The CDR3 has 13 residues.

The chain joins TRBV20-1 to TRBJ1-4; no clear D gene. The V gene lost 2 bases and the J gene lost 8 bases, with 3 bases spanning the gap. This CDR3 comprises 10 residues. Per the germline V gene, CDR1 is DFQATT and CDR2 is SNEGSKA (reference sequence). CDR3: CSARFEKLFF. CDR3 in DNA: TGCAGTGCTAGATTCGAAAAACTGTTTTTT.

The chain recombines TRBV9 with TRBJ2-1, with D maybe TRBD1 (5 bases). Germline assignment: CDR1 SGDLS and CDR2 YYNGEE. The CDR3 has 15 residues. V shed 3 bases and J shed 6 bases, with 16 bases lying between them. The CDR3 loop is CASSGQGRWINEQFF. DNA for the CDR3: TGTGCCAGCAGCGGGCAGGGTCGGTGGATCAATGAGCAGTTCTTC.